The 7 T cell receptor beta chains below come from one sample, sequenced in a study of T cell responses to AZD1222 COVID-19 vaccine. TCRdb's copy holds only in-frame clones and misses some; the assay was immunoSEQ multiplex PCR. Of 60,000 to 70,000 clones in the sample, over 75% were seen once. The sequences come from peripheral blood, collected on day 0 of AZD1222 vaccination. The receptors here all came from an adult in good health.

J is TRBJ2-7 and V is TRBV5-1; 14 bases fit TRBD2. V lost 0 bases and J lost 3; bases outside the gene matches: 11. CDR3 length: 19 amino acids. Germline CDR1 reads SGHRS; CDR2 reads YFSETQ. CDR3 amino acids: CASSLATGLAGGSFYEQYF. The CDR3 DNA sequence: TGCGCCAGCAGCTTGGCGACAGGACTAGCGGGGGGCTCCTTCTACGAGCAGTACTTC. The variable domain in full, completed from reference TRBV5-1 and TRBJ2-7, reads KAGVTQTPRYLIKTRGQQVTLSCSPISGHRSVSWYQQTPGQGLQFLFEYFSETQRNKGNFPGRFSGRQFSNSRSEMNVSTLELGDSALYLCASSLATGLAGGSFYEQYFGPGTRLTVT.

V and J are TRBV3-1 (or the pseudogene TRBV3-2) and TRBJ2-3; 11 bases are a match to TRBD2. This CDR3 is built from 13 residues. V was pared by 4 bases and J by 14 bases, with 8 bases of the junction left unmatched. Per germline, CDR1 LGHDT and CDR2 YNNKEL (reference sequence). CDR3 loop: CASSLTTSGVSYF. CDR3 DNA sequence: TGTGCCAGCAGCCTTACGACTAGCGGGGTTTCGTATTTT.

This clone was detected a few times. The J gene is TRBJ1-1, the V gene TRBV9, with a tentative D call TRBD1 (5 bases). V lost 2 bases, J lost 4 bases, and 18 bases lay in between. Germline loops: CDR1 SGDLS, CDR2 YYNGEE. The CDR3 sequence is 16 residues long. The CDR3: CASSVFDSGAFTEAFF. CDR3 coding DNA: TGTGCCAGCAGCGTCTTCGACAGTGGGGCCTTCACTGAAGCTTTCTTT.

The chain uses TRBV5-4 and TRBJ1-1; possibly TRBD1 for D (6 bases). V was trimmed by 4 bases and J by 1 base, leaving 14 bases between them. Germline-derived CDR1 and CDR2 are SGHNT and YYREEE (reference sequence). The CDR3 runs 15 residues. The CDR3 region has the DNA TGTGCCAGCAGCGACAGGTCCTTATCGAACACTGAAGCTTTCTTT. Protein sequence: CASSDRSLSNTEAFF.

This chain uses TRBV2 with TRBJ1-2; D gene ambiguous. Per germline, CDR1 SNHLY and CDR2 FYNNEI. The V end lost 7 bases, the J end lost 7 bases, and 10 bases lay between the germline ends. This CDR3 has 11 amino acids. The chain's CDR3 is CASTPLAGYTF. CDR3 coding DNA: TGTGCCAGCACCCCTTTGGCTGGCTACACCTTC.

The chain couples TRBV24-1 to TRBJ2-5, with D possibly matching TRBD2 (6 bases). The CDR3 extends over 13 amino acids. Germline CDR1 and CDR2: KGHDR and SFDVKD. V was trimmed by 9 bases and J by 5 bases, leaving 15 bases between them. CDR3 nucleotide sequence: TGTGCCACCGGAGGGACTTTTCTGGAGACCCAGTACTTC. Translated: CATGGTFLETQYF.

J is TRBJ1-2 and V is TRBV6-6, with no clear D. Germline V gene sequence: CDR1 MNHNY, CDR2 SVGAGI (reference sequence). V was cut by 5 bases and J by 1 base, with 11 bases left in between. There are 14 residues in the CDR3. CDR3: CASSPVKINYGYTF. DNA of the CDR3: TGTGCCAGCAGTCCCGTAAAGATTAACTATGGCTACACCTTC.